The 4 T cell receptor beta chains below were found in one sample sequenced in a study of T cells expressing NK-cell markers. TCRdb re-called the 5' RACE reads and catalogs CDR3 proteins one per entry, DNA excluded. The repertoire table contains about 400,000 distinct CDR3 sequences. The sample was blood T cells: a sorted CD56 or NKG2C T cell subset, CD4+ or CD8+ T cells, or bulk PBMC T cells (not recorded which). The receptors were sampled from a woman aged 50 to 65 in good health.

The chain carries TRBV11-2 and TRBJ2-3; the D call from TCRdb, TRBD1, cannot be confirmed without DNA. CDR1 SGHAT and CDR2 FQNNGV come from the germline V gene. The CDR3 runs 15 residues. This CDR3 is CASSPQGSGTDTQYF.

This rearrangement joins TRBV4-1 to TRBJ1-1. The CDR3 totals 15 residues. Germline V gene data show CDR1 as MGHRA and CDR2 as YSYEKL. The CDR3 is CASSQRGQLNTEAFF.

Here the CDR3 reads CASSRRLAAISGELFF. V usage is TRBV3-1 and J usage is TRBJ2-2; the TRBD2 assignment by TCRdb is unverifiable without DNA. Per the germline V gene, CDR1 is LGHDT and CDR2 is YNNKEL (reference sequence). The CDR3 is 16 amino acids.

The chain is built from TRBV7-6 and TRBJ2-3; TCRdb's D call of TRBD2 is untestable without DNA. Germline loops: CDR1 SGHVS, CDR2 FNYEAQ. The length of the CDR3 is 18 residues. CDR3 sequence reads: CASSLSGWAGSRTDTQYF.